Listed here are 25 T cell receptor beta chains from one sample, sequenced in a study of T-cell memory formation after mild COVID-19. TCRdb reprocessed the 5' RACE reads via MiXCR and lists one record per CDR3 protein. Here the sample spans 400,000 or so distinct CDR3 sequences, 20% to 25% being singletons. The sequencing input was PBMCs or a T cell subset sorted from them (not recorded which). The source is an adult woman who had mild COVID-19 (a few samples of this study predate the infection). Cell type and time point are not known.

This clonotype came up many times. The chain employs TRBV18 and TRBJ1-1, with TRBD1 matching over 9 bases. Losses at the gene ends were 3 bases for V and 6 bases for J; bases not matched to a gene: 2. The CDR3 loop spans 13 amino acids. Germline assignment: CDR1 KGHSH and CDR2 LQKENI. Written as DNA, the CDR3 is TGTGCCAGCTCACCTAGGGACAGGGCTGAAGCTTTCTTT. Translating gives CASSPRDRAEAFF.

This clonotype occurred many times. CDR3 loop: CASSFRGPVTDTQYF. CDR3 nucleotides: TGTGCCAGCAGCTTCAGGGGGCCGGTCACAGATACGCAGTATTTT. The V gene is TRBV7-8, the J gene TRBJ2-3; TRBD1 agrees at 8 bases. Looked up from germline, CDR1 is SGHVS and CDR2 is FQNEAQ. The CDR3 extends over 15 amino acids. Trimming took 3 bases from V and 2 from J; bases not matched to a gene: 4. The full variable domain, with the rest looked up from reference TRBV7-8 and TRBJ2-3, is GAGVSQSPRYKVAKRGQDVALRCDPISGHVSLFWYQQALGQGPEFLTYFQNEAQLDKSGLPSDRFFAERPEGSVSTLKIQRTQQEDSAVYLCASSFRGPVTDTQYFGPGTRLTVL.

The chain carries TRBV20-1 and TRBJ2-3, with D perhaps TRBD2 (7 bases). The length of the CDR3 is 16 residues. Germline-derived CDR1 and CDR2 are DFQATT and SNEGSKA (reference sequence). Trimming took off 6 bases at V and 0 bases at J, with 19 bases between the two ends. The CDR3 coding sequence is TGCAGTGCCACATGGGGGCGGGGGAAAAGCACAGATACGCAGTATTTT. Translation gives CSATWGRGKSTDTQYF.

V is TRBV5-1 and J is TRBJ1-2; D ambiguous. CDR3 length: 13 residues. V gave up 0 bases and J gave up 3 bases, with 6 bases separating them. The germline V gene has CDR1 SGHRS and CDR2 YFSETQ. The CDR3, as DNA: TGCGCCAGCAGCTTGGTGTCACACTATGGCTACACCTTC. Its protein product is CASSLVSHYGYTF. Drawing the rest from reference TRBV5-1 and TRBJ1-2, the complete variable domain is KAGVTQTPRYLIKTRGQQVTLSCSPISGHRSVSWYQQTPGQGLQFLFEYFSETQRNKGNFPGRFSGRQFSNSRSEMNVSTLELGDSALYLCASSLVSHYGYTFGSGTRLTVV.

This clonotype was detected ten times or more. The CDR3 loop reads CASSSYRDEQYF. Here the CDR3 DNA reads TGTGCCAGCAGCTCTTACAGGGACGAGCAGTACTTC. V usage is TRBV7-2 and J usage is TRBJ2-7; a possible D gene is TRBD1 (6 bases). V was clipped by 4 bases and J by 5 bases, with 9 bases between them. This CDR3 is built from 12 residues. Germline lookup yields CDR1 SGHTA and CDR2 FQGNSA.

This clonotype was picked up a small number of times. This rearrangement joins TRBV6-5 to TRBJ1-1; TRBD1 agrees at 7 bases. CDR1 MNHEY and CDR2 SVGAGI come from the germline V gene. Trimming took 5 bases from V and 6 from J; bases not matched to a gene: 6. The CDR3 contains 13 residues. The CDR3: CASSGQTGAEAFF. The CDR3 nucleotides read TGTGCCAGCAGTGGACAAACAGGGGCTGAAGCTTTCTTT.

This clonotype was picked up a small number of times. The chain is built from TRBV7-9 and TRBJ2-3; 11 bases match TRBD2. This CDR3 comprises 17 residues. CDR1 is SEHNR and CDR2 is FQNEAQ in the germline V gene (reference sequence). Trimming took 4 bases from V and 4 from J; bases not matched to a gene: 10. This CDR3 is CASSSSTSGTAADTQYF. CDR3 coding DNA: TGTGCCAGCAGCTCATCGACTAGCGGGACGGCCGCAGATACGCAGTATTTT.

In this sample, this clonotype turned up once. Germline and junction disagree at one end, which may indicate a read error. The rearrangement joins TRBV7-7 to TRBJ2-1; 7 bases map to TRBD1. The CDR3 contains 17 residues. Germline-derived CDR1 and CDR2 are SSHAT and FNYEAQ (reference sequence). The CDR3 DNA reads as TGTGCCTGCAGCTTAGGGGACAGTGGATTGGGAAACAATGAGCAGTTCTTC. Its protein is CACSLGDSGLGNNEQFF.

V gene TRBV7-2 combines with J gene TRBJ2-3, with TRBD2 matching 7 bases. From germline, CDR1 is SGHTA and CDR2 FQGNSA. This CDR3 has 17 residues. J lost 5 bases, V lost 1 base, and 12 bases had no gene match. CDR3 amino acids: CASSLDGGGPLIDTQYF. CDR3 DNA: TGTGCCAGCAGCTTAGATGGGGGAGGGCCGTTAATAGATACGCAGTATTTT.

This clonotype was observed a few times. The rearrangement uses TRBV18 and TRBJ2-3; D unclear. With 1 base removed from V and 4 bases from J, the gap between germline ends came to 9 bases. The length of the CDR3 is 14 residues. Germline CDR1 and CDR2: KGHSH and LQKENI. In nucleotides, the CDR3 is TGTGCCAGCTCACCACAGGTCGGTGCAGATACGCAGTATTTT. It codes for CASSPQVGADTQYF.

This clonotype has at least ten counts. The rearrangement joins TRBV6-2 or TRBV6-3 to TRBJ2-7; a weak D match, TRBD1 (6 bases). The CDR3 has 13 amino acids. Germline values: CDR1 MNHEY, CDR2 SVGEGT. Trimming removed 8 bases at V and 5 bases at J, with 16 bases between. The CDR3 spells CASLDTGSDEQYF. The DNA for the CDR3 is TGTGCCAGCCTAGACACAGGGTCAGACGAGCAGTACTTC.

The CDR3 bases are TGTGCCAGCAGCCCCGGACAGATCTCCTACGAGCAGTACTTC. This gives the protein CASSPGQISYEQYF. The gene calls are TRBV6-5 and TRBJ2-7; maybe TRBD1 (6 bases). Trimming took 6 bases from V and 0 from J, leaving 12 bases between them. The CDR3 contains 14 residues. The V gene's germline CDR1 is MNHEY and CDR2 SVGAGI.

This chain joins TRBV24-1 and TRBJ2-2; no definite D call. The germline gives CDR1 KGHDR, CDR2 SFDVKD. CDR3 length equals 13 residues. Trimming shortened V by 4 bases and J by 7 bases, and 9 bases separated the two germline ends. The CDR3 DNA reads as TGTGCCACCAGTGAATTGATAGACGGGGAGCTGTTTTTT. Amino acids: CATSELIDGELFF.

The chain has TRBV24-1 and TRBJ2-1, with TRBD2 matching 9 bases. V was clipped by 4 bases and J by 1 base; unmatched bases: 7. The CDR3 has 17 residues. Germline CDR1 KGHDR, CDR2 SFDVKD. CDR3 in DNA: TGTGCCACCAGTGAAGTGGAAGCGGGAGGATCCTACAATGAGCAGTTCTTC. Amino acid sequence: CATSEVEAGGSYNEQFF.

The chain joins TRBV12-3 or TRBV12-4 to TRBJ1-2, with TRBD1 as a possible D gene (6 bases). This CDR3 has 13 residues. Trimming removed 9 bases from V and 4 bases from J, with 15 bases in between. The CDR3 here is CASTAGQIYGYTF. The CDR3 DNA is TGTGCCAGTACTGCAGGACAGATCTATGGCTACACCTTC.

V and J are TRBV24-1 and TRBJ1-4; no clear D gene. From germline, CDR1 is KGHDR and CDR2 SFDVKD. V shed 4 bases and J shed 8 bases, with 16 bases lying between them. This CDR3 has 15 residues. The CDR3 protein is CATSESDKPGEKLFF. The CDR3 DNA follows: TGTGCCACCAGTGAGTCGGATAAACCAGGCGAAAAACTGTTTTTT.

This clonotype has only a few counts. This rearrangement joins TRBV4-1 to TRBJ1-2; no firm D call. This CDR3 contains 15 residues. Germline-derived CDR1 and CDR2 are MGHRA and YSYEKL. V was trimmed by 0 bases and J by 4 bases, leaving 12 bases between them. The CDR3 DNA sequence: TGCGCCAGCAGCCAAGATCCAGGACGGGCCTATGGCTACACCTTC. Amino acid sequence: CASSQDPGRAYGYTF.

The CDR3 reads CASSGPLGGSLRYEQYF. The CDR3 DNA follows: TGTGCCAGCAGTGGCCCCCTTGGAGGGAGCCTCCGCTACGAGCAGTACTTC. The chain links TRBV6-5 to TRBJ2-7, with a weak D call TRBD2 (6 bases). CDR1 MNHEY and CDR2 SVGAGI come from the germline V gene. The germline V and J ends were trimmed by 5 bases and 3 bases, with 23 bases remaining between them. The CDR3 has 17 amino acids.

This clonotype was detected many times. J is TRBJ2-7 and V is TRBV11-2; possible D gene TRBD2, 6 bases. The germline gives CDR1 SGHAT, CDR2 FQNNGV. The CDR3 runs 14 residues. Trimming cost V 4 bases and J 4 bases, with 14 bases left between them. The CDR3 sequence: CASSSDYGGYEQYF. The CDR3 DNA is TGTGCCAGCAGCTCGGACTATGGGGGTTACGAGCAGTACTTC.

A single count supports this clonotype. The V gene is TRBV5-4, the J gene TRBJ1-1; no firm D call. This CDR3 comprises 13 residues. Germline-derived CDR1 and CDR2 are SGHNT and YYREEE (reference sequence). Trimming took off 3 bases at V and 4 bases at J, with 10 bases between the two ends. This chain's CDR3 is CASSYEFPTEAFF. CDR3 in DNA: TGTGCCAGCAGCTACGAGTTTCCCACTGAAGCTTTCTTT. Full variable domain (outside the CDR3, taken from reference TRBV5-4 and TRBJ1-1): ETGVTQSPTHLIKTRGQQVTLRCSSQSGHNTVSWYQQALGQGPQFIFQYYREEENGRGNFPPRFSGLQFPNYSSELNVNALELDDSALYLCASSYEFPTEAFFGQGTRLTVV.

This clonotype has a handful of counts. V usage is TRBV7-3 and J usage is TRBJ2-5; a possible D gene is TRBD2 (6 bases). The CDR3 loop spans 15 amino acids. Germline lookup yields CDR1 SGHTA and CDR2 FQGTGA. V lost 5 bases to trimming and J lost 5 bases, with 18 bases between them. The CDR3 region has the DNA TGTGCCAGCAGCAATCACGGGGGAAGGAAGGAGACCCAGTACTTC. Protein: CASSNHGGRKETQYF.

This clonotype has more than one count but fewer than ten. J is TRBJ2-2 and V is TRBV7-3; no clear D gene. This CDR3 region has 14 residues. Trimming stripped 2 bases from V and 0 bases from J, with 4 bases between. CDR1 and CDR2 (germline): SGHTA, FQGTGA. CDR3 sequence (DNA): TGTGCCAGCAGCTTAGAGACGAACACCGGGGAGCTGTTTTTT. It translates to CASSLETNTGELFF.

The chain carries TRBV19 and TRBJ1-1; D gene uncertain. Trimming cost V 2 bases and J 1 base, with 11 bases left between them. In germline, CDR1 is LNHDA, CDR2 SQIVND (reference sequence). This CDR3 is 15 amino acids long. The CDR3 loop is CASSIQRLSNTEAFF. For the CDR3, the DNA is TGTGCCAGTAGTATACAACGGCTATCGAACACTGAAGCTTTCTTT.

This clonotype has a count of ten or more. The rearrangement uses TRBV7-2 and TRBJ1-2, with D perhaps matching TRBD1 (5 bases). Germline CDR1 is SGHTA and CDR2 is FQGNSA. Trimming removed 0 bases from V and 4 bases from J, with 9 bases in between. CDR3 length equals 14 residues. The CDR3: CASSLAQGTYGYTF. In DNA form, the CDR3 reads TGTGCCAGCAGCTTAGCGCAGGGTACCTATGGCTACACCTTC.

The V gene is TRBV27, the J gene TRBJ2-1, with 10 bases that match TRBD2. The CDR3 totals 17 residues. CDR1 is MNHEY and CDR2 is SMNVEV in the germline V gene (reference sequence). V lost 5 bases, J lost 4 bases, and 11 bases stayed unmatched. CDR3 nucleotides: TGTGCCAGCAGTCAAACATCGGGACTAGCGCTTTACAATGAGCAGTTCTTC. It translates to CASSQTSGLALYNEQFF.